One sample yielded the 28 T cell receptor beta chains listed below, sequenced in a study of T cell responses to AZD1222 COVID-19 vaccine. Using immunoSEQ multiplex PCR, the repertoire was profiled, and TCRdb retains in-frame clones only, with some absent. The sample shows approximately 160,000 clones, about nine tenths of them seen only once. This sample comprised peripheral blood, obtained on day 0 of MenACWY control vaccination. These receptor sequences come from an adult in good health.

The chain carries TRBV19 and TRBJ2-3; TRBD2 matches 12 bases. The CDR3 is 18 residues long. Looked up from germline, CDR1 is LNHDA and CDR2 is SQIVND (reference sequence). With 1 base clipped from V and 5 bases from J, the junction kept 10 bases outside the gene matches. The CDR3 region is CASSIAQTSGRIGDTQYF. The CDR3 coding sequence is TGTGCCAGTAGTATAGCCCAGACTAGCGGGAGAATAGGAGATACGCAGTATTTT.

The chain carries TRBV6-5 and TRBJ1-1, with D possibly TRBD1 on 6 matching bases. Germline V gives CDR1 MNHEY, CDR2 SVGAGI. This CDR3 comprises 14 residues. The V gene lost 6 bases and the J gene lost 0 bases, with 11 bases spanning the gap. CDR3 in amino acids: CASSPGTLNTEAFF. DNA for the CDR3: TGTGCCAGCAGCCCAGGGACACTGAACACTGAAGCTTTCTTT.

This chain joins TRBV5-1 and TRBJ2-5, with 11 bases fitting TRBD1. The CDR3 has 15 amino acids. V trimming: 4 bases; J trimming: 5 bases; junction bases outside the gene matches: 7. Germline V gene sequence: CDR1 SGHRS, CDR2 YFSETQ. The CDR3 loop is CASSPIGQGAETQYF. The DNA of the CDR3 is TGCGCCAGCAGCCCGATCGGACAGGGGGCGGAGACCCAGTACTTC.

This clone was counted between two and nine times. V and J are TRBV28 and TRBJ1-6, with unresolved D. CDR3 length equals 15 residues. CDR1 is MDHEN, CDR2 SYDVKM, per germline. V lost 2 bases and J lost 7, with 12 bases in between. The CDR3 DNA is TGTGCCAGCAGTTTAATTGGGAGGCAGAATTCACCCCTCCACTTT. Its protein product is CASSLIGRQNSPLHF.

The rearrangement uses TRBV12-5 and TRBJ1-1; perhaps TRBD1 as D (5 bases). The V end was cut by 3 bases, the J end by 0 bases, with 14 bases between. This CDR3 has 16 residues. Per germline, CDR1 LGHNT and CDR2 FRNRAP. The CDR3 loop is CASGFIAGSLNTEAFF. The CDR3 DNA sequence: TGTGCTAGTGGTTTCATAGCAGGGAGCCTGAACACTGAAGCTTTCTTT. The whole variable domain, filled in from reference TRBV12-5 and TRBJ1-1, reads DARVTQTPRHKVTEMGQEVTMRCQPILGHNTVFWYRQTMMQGLELLAYFRNRAPLDDSGMPKDRFSAEMPDATLATLKIQPSEPRDSAVYFCASGFIAGSLNTEAFFGQGTRLTVV.

The rearrangement links TRBV19 to TRBJ1-2; unclear D gene. Per germline, CDR1 LNHDA and CDR2 SQIVND (reference sequence). Trimming cost V 6 bases and J 6 bases, with 5 bases left between them. The CDR3 has 10 residues. This chain's CDR3 is CASREDGYTF. In nucleotides, the CDR3 is TGTGCCAGTAGGGAGGATGGCTACACCTTC.

The rearrangement joins TRBV2 to TRBJ1-5; a weak D match, TRBD1 (6 bases). The CDR3 covers 16 residues. V was trimmed by 4 bases and J by 1 base, leaving 14 bases between them. Per the germline V gene, CDR1 is SNHLY and CDR2 is FYNNEI. CDR3 bases: TGTGCCAGCAGTGCTACACAGGGAGGGAGCAATCAGCCCCAGCATTTT. Residues: CASSATQGGSNQPQHF.

V and J are TRBV14 and TRBJ2-7, with 7 positions matching TRBD2. The germline CDR1 and CDR2 sequences are SGHDN and FVKESK. The V gene end was trimmed by 3 bases and the J gene end by 2 bases; junction bases not matched to a gene: 4. The CDR3 has 14 residues. CDR3: CASSHLADPYEQYF. The CDR3 coding sequence is TGTGCCAGCAGCCATCTAGCGGATCCCTACGAGCAGTACTTC.

V and J are TRBV4-1 and TRBJ1-2, with D tentatively TRBD1 (5 bases). The CDR3 covers 12 residues. Germline CDR1 reads MGHRA; CDR2 reads YSYEKL. Between the trimmed V and J ends, which lost 2 bases and 7 bases, there was a span of 8 bases. The CDR3 loop is CASSQQGPGYTF. The CDR3, as DNA: TGCGCCAGCAGCCAACAGGGTCCTGGCTACACCTTC.

This sequence joins TRBV27 and TRBJ1-6, with 12 positions matching TRBD1. Losses at the gene ends were 2 bases for V and 5 bases for J; bases not matched to a gene: 13. Germline CDR1 is MNHEY and CDR2 is SMNVEV (reference sequence). This CDR3 region has 20 residues. Written as DNA, the CDR3 is TGTGCCAGCAGTTTAAATTGGTTGGCGGGACAGGGGGCTCATAATTCACCCCTCCACTTT. Its translation: CASSLNWLAGQGAHNSPLHF.

The chain links TRBV20-1 to TRBJ2-3; D is uncertain. CDR3 length: 11 amino acids. Germline lookup yields CDR1 DFQATT and CDR2 SNEGSKA (reference sequence). V was clipped by 3 bases and J by 5 bases, with 6 bases between them. The CDR3 is CSARYGDTQYF. CDR3 nucleotides: TGCAGTGCTAGGTACGGAGATACGCAGTATTTT.

In this sample, this clone turned up once. This sequence joins TRBV18 and TRBJ1-1; no firm D call. The V gene lost 3 bases and the J gene lost 3 bases, with 11 bases spanning the gap. CDR1 is KGHSH, CDR2 LQKENI, per germline. The CDR3 consists of 14 residues. In nucleotides, the CDR3 is TGTGCCAGCTCACCGAATATTGAAGACACTGAAGCTTTCTTT. Translated, it gives CASSPNIEDTEAFF.

The chain recombines TRBV24-1 with TRBJ1-2; D is unresolved. V lost 1 base, J lost 0 bases, and 5 bases lay in between. From germline, CDR1 is KGHDR and CDR2 SFDVKD. This CDR3 is built from 14 residues. CDR3 amino acids: CATSDFQANYGYTF. The CDR3 DNA follows: TGTGCCACCAGTGATTTTCAGGCTAACTATGGCTACACCTTC.

In this sample, this clone turned up once. This chain connects TRBV7-3 to TRBJ2-2, with a weak D call TRBD2 (5 bases). CDR1 SGHTA and CDR2 FQGTGA come from the germline V gene. This CDR3 is built from 14 residues. Trimming took 1 base from V and 6 from J, leaving 9 bases between them. CDR3 in DNA: TGTGCCAGCAGCTTAATCCCGGGGTCCGGGGAGCTGTTTTTT. Residues: CASSLIPGSGELFF.

This sequence joins TRBV5-1 and TRBJ1-5; tentatively, D is TRBD1 (6 bases). There are 14 residues in the CDR3. Looked up from germline, CDR1 is SGHRS and CDR2 is YFSETQ. V lost 3 bases, J lost 3 bases, and 10 bases lay in between. The CDR3 coding sequence is TGCGCCAGCAGCTCGGACAGCCTCAATCAGCCCCAGCATTTT. Its translation: CASSSDSLNQPQHF.

This rearrangement joins TRBV30 to TRBJ1-5; D is undetermined. CDR1 and CDR2 from the germline V gene are GTSNPN and SVGIG (reference sequence). V was trimmed by 1 base and J by 4 bases, leaving 8 bases between them. This CDR3 is built from 13 residues. The CDR3 here is CAWSGQRNQPQHF. The CDR3 nucleotides read TGTGCCTGGAGTGGGCAGAGGAATCAGCCCCAGCATTTT. Combining the CDR3 with reference TRBV30 and TRBJ1-5 gives the whole variable domain SQTIHQWPATLVQPVGSPLSLECTVEGTSNPNLYWYRQAAGRGLQLLFYSVGIGQISSEVPQNLSASRPQDRQFILSSKKLLLSDSGFYLCAWSGQRNQPQHFGDGTRLSIL.

The chain employs TRBV3-1 (or the pseudogene TRBV3-2) and TRBJ1-4; D possibly corresponds to TRBD1 (5 bases). V lost 2 bases to trimming and J lost 0 bases, with 7 bases between them. Looked up from germline, CDR1 is LGHDT and CDR2 is YNNKEL (reference sequence). CDR3 size: 15 residues. The DNA for the CDR3 is TGTGCCAGCAGCCAACAGGGCACAACTAATGAAAAACTGTTTTTT. This sequence encodes CASSQQGTTNEKLFF.

The rearrangement joins TRBV6-5 to TRBJ1-2; a possible D gene is TRBD1 (5 bases). The CDR3 contains 14 residues. CDR1 is MNHEY and CDR2 is SVGAGI in the germline V gene. The ends were cut back, 2 bases at V and 2 bases at J, with 9 bases in the middle. CDR3 region: CASSYGAGNYGYTF. As DNA, the CDR3 is TGTGCCAGCAGTTACGGTGCAGGGAACTATGGCTACACCTTC.

Here the CDR3 DNA reads TGTGCCAGCAGCCAGGGTCAGGGGACCCAGTACTTC. Residues: CASSQGQGTQYF. The V gene is TRBV3-1 (or the pseudogene TRBV3-2), the J gene TRBJ2-5; tentatively, D is TRBD1 (5 bases). The ends were cut back, 3 bases at V and 7 bases at J, with 9 bases in the middle. The CDR3 sequence is 12 residues long. Germline V gene sequence: CDR1 LGHDT, CDR2 YNNKEL (reference sequence).

CDR3 coding DNA: TGCGCCAGCAGCTTCCCTCGGGGGGAGCAGTACTTC. Translating it yields CASSFPRGEQYF. The J gene is TRBJ2-7, the V gene TRBV4-1, with D perhaps matching TRBD2 (6 bases). Trimming removed 5 bases from V and 7 bases from J, with 12 bases in between. CDR1 MGHRA and CDR2 YSYEKL come from the germline V gene. CDR3 length: 12 residues.

V usage is TRBV12-3 or TRBV12-4 and J usage is TRBJ1-1, with D hard to call. The CDR3 is 11 amino acids. Between the trimmed V and J ends, which lost 6 bases and 6 bases, there was a span of 8 bases. This CDR3 reads CASRSRAEAFF. DNA of the CDR3: TGTGCCAGCAGATCGAGGGCTGAAGCTTTCTTT.

The chain employs TRBV7-8 and TRBJ2-1, with D maybe TRBD1 (6 bases). The CDR3 consists of 16 residues. CDR1 SGHVS and CDR2 FQNEAQ come from the germline V gene. V dropped 5 bases and J dropped 2 bases, with 16 bases sitting between them. The DNA for the CDR3 is TGTGCCAGCAGCCCAGGGGCTTTGAACCCCTACAATGAGCAGTTCTTC. It is translated as CASSPGALNPYNEQFF.

This clone showed up just once. V and J are TRBV7-9 and TRBJ1-4; D gene ambiguous. Deletions cut 1 base from V and 0 bases from J, with 6 bases between. The CDR3 extends over 15 amino acids. The germline V gene encodes CDR1 SEHNR and CDR2 FQNEAQ (reference sequence). The CDR3 sequence: CASSLVSATNEKLFF. CDR3 DNA sequence: TGTGCCAGCAGCTTAGTGTCTGCAACTAATGAAAAACTGTTTTTT.

The chain recombines TRBV6-2 or TRBV6-3 with TRBJ1-6; 8 bases are shared with TRBD1. This CDR3 region has 13 residues. The V gene end was trimmed by 5 bases and the J gene end by 11 bases; junction bases not matched to a gene: 5. In germline, CDR1 is MNHEY, CDR2 SVGEGT. CDR3 in DNA: TGTGCCAGCAGTGACAGGGGAGGGCCACCCCTCCACTTT. The encoded protein is CASSDRGGPPLHF.

The V and J genes are TRBV10-3 and TRBJ2-7; 11 bases align to TRBD1. Germline CDR1 reads ENHRY; CDR2 reads SYGVKD. V was clipped by 4 bases and J by 3 bases; unmatched bases: 5. The CDR3 sequence is 15 residues long. CDR3 amino acids: CAISASDRGLYEQYF. The CDR3 nucleotides are TGTGCCATCAGTGCCTCGGACAGGGGGCTCTACGAGCAGTACTTC.

The chain couples TRBV27 to TRBJ2-5; D is undetermined. CDR1 is MNHEY, CDR2 SMNVEV, per germline (reference sequence). The CDR3 contains 14 residues. The V end lost 2 bases, the J end lost 1 base, and 8 bases lay between the germline ends. This CDR3 is CASSLSRTQETQYF. The CDR3 DNA follows: TGTGCCAGCAGTTTAAGCCGAACCCAAGAGACCCAGTACTTC.

This clone was seen only a few times. The sample holds other DNA sequences that translate to the same CDR3. The V and J genes are TRBV2 and TRBJ2-5, with 12 nucleotides matching TRBD1. Trimming took 7 bases from V and 4 from J; bases not matched to a gene: 4. Germline-derived CDR1 and CDR2 are SNHLY and FYNNEI. This CDR3 has 14 residues. CDR3 protein: CASTRDRGRETQYF. The CDR3 DNA is TGTGCCAGCACAAGGGACAGGGGGCGAGAGACCCAGTACTTC.

A few counts support this clone. J is TRBJ1-4 and V is TRBV15; D gene ambiguous. V was cut by 0 bases and J by 0 bases, with 8 bases left in between. The germline V gene has CDR1 LNHNV and CDR2 YYDKDF (reference sequence). The CDR3 loop spans 16 amino acids. DNA for the CDR3: TGTGCCACCAGCAGAGATGCGTTTGCAACTAATGAAAAACTGTTTTTT. This translates into CATSRDAFATNEKLFF.